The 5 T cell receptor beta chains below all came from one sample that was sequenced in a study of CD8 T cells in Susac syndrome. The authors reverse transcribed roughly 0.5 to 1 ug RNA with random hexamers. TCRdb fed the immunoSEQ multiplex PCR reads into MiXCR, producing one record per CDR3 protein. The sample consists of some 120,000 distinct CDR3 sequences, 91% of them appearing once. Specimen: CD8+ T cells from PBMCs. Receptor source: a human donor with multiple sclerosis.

The CDR3 loop reads CASSGRGQGGDYGYTF. In DNA form, the CDR3 reads TGTGCCAGCAGCGGGAGGGGACAGGGTGGTGACTATGGCTACACCTTC. The V gene is TRBV9, the J gene TRBJ1-2, with 9 bases aligning to TRBD1. With V trimmed by 3 bases and J by 3 bases, 9 bases remained unmatched. This CDR3 is 16 amino acids long. Germline CDR1 is SGDLS and CDR2 is YYNGEE.

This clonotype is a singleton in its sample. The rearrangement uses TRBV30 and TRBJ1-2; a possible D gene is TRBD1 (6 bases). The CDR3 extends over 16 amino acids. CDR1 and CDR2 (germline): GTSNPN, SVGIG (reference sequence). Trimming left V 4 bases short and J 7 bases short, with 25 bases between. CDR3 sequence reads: CAWTLLLVGGASGYTF. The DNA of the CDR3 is TGTGCCTGGACTCTCCTGTTGGTCGGGGGCGCCTCTGGCTACACCTTC.

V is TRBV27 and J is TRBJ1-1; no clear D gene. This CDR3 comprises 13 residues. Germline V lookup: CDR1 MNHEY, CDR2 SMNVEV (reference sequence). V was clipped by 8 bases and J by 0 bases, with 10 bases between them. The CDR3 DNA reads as TGTGCCAGCGCCACTTACTTGAACACTGAAGCTTTCTTT. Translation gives CASATYLNTEAFF.

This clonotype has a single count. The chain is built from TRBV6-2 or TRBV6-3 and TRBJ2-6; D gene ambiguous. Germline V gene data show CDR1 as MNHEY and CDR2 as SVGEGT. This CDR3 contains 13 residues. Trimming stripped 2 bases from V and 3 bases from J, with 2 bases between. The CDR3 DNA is TGTGCCAGCAGTTACGATGGGGCCAACGTCCTGACTTTC. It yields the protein CASSYDGANVLTF.

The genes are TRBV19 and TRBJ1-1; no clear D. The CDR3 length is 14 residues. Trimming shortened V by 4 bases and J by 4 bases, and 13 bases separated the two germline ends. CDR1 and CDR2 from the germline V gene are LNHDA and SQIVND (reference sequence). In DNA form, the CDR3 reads TGTGCCAGTAGTAAACGGGAAGGGCCCACTGAAGCTTTCTTT. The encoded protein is CASSKREGPTEAFF.